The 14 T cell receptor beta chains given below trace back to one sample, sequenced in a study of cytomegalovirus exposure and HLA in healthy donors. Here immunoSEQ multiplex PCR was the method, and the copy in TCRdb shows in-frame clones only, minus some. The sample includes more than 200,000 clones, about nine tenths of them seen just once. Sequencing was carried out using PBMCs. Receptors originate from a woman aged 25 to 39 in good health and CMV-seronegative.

The CDR3 region has the DNA TGTGCCAGCAGCCAAGTAGGCTCTAGCGGGAGAGCCGAGCAGTACTTC. Its protein is CASSQVGSSGRAEQYF. The chain combines TRBV14 with TRBJ2-7; TRBD2 agrees at 10 bases. This CDR3 contains 16 residues. The V segment lost 1 base and the J segment 6 bases; nucleotides outside the gene matches: 9. Germline CDR1 reads SGHDN; CDR2 reads FVKESK.

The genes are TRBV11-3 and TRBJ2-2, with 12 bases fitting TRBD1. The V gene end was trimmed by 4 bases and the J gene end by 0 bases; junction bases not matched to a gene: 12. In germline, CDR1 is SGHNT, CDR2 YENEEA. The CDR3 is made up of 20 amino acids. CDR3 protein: CASSSRLGTGGPSNTGELFF. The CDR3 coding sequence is TGTGCCAGCAGCTCCCGGCTTGGGACAGGGGGCCCCTCGAACACCGGGGAGCTGTTTTTT.

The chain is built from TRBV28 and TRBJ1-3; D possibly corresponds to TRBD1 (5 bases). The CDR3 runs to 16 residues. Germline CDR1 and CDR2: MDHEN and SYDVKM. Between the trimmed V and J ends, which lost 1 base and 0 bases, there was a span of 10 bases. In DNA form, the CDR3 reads TGTGCCAGCAGTTTATTGGCAGGGCCCTCTGGAAACACCATATATTTT. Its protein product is CASSLLAGPSGNTIYF.

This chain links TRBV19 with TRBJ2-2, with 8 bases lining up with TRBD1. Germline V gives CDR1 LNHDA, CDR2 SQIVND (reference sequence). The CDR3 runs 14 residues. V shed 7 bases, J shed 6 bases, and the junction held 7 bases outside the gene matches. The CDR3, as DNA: TGTGCCAGTAAGCCCCAGGGGGCGCCCGGGGAGCTGTTTTTT. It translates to CASKPQGAPGELFF.

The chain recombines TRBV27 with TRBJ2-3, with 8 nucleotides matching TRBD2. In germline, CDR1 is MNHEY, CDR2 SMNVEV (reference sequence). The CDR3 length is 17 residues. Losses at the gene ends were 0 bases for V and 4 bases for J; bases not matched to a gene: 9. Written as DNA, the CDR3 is TGTGCCAGCAGTTTATCCACCTTACTAGCGGTGGCAGATACGCAGTATTTT. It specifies CASSLSTLLAVADTQYF.

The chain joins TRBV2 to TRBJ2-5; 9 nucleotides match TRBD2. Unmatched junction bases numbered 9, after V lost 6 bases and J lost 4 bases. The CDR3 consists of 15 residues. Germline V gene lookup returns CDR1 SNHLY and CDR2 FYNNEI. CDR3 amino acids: CASRGGSGSTETQYF. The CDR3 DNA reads TGTGCCAGCAGGGGCGGTAGCGGGAGCACAGAGACCCAGTACTTC.

The CDR3 spells CSASGTSGRSPESRYNEQFF. The CDR3 DNA sequence: TGCAGCGCTTCCGGGACTAGCGGGAGATCTCCCGAGAGTAGGTACAATGAGCAGTTCTTC. This sequence joins TRBV29-1 and TRBJ2-1; 14 bases line up with TRBD2. This CDR3 spans 20 amino acids. The V segment lost 7 bases and the J segment 4 bases; nucleotides outside the gene matches: 21. Germline values: CDR1 SQVTM, CDR2 ANQGSEA.

In nucleotides, the CDR3 is TGTGCCAGCAGCTCTTATCCTCAGGGGGCCTCCTACGAGCAGTACTTC. Its translation: CASSSYPQGASYEQYF. The chain links TRBV7-9 to TRBJ2-7; 8 positions match TRBD1. Unmatched junction bases numbered 8, after V lost 4 bases and J lost 0 bases. The CDR3 runs to 16 residues. Germline assignment: CDR1 SEHNR and CDR2 FQNEAQ (reference sequence).

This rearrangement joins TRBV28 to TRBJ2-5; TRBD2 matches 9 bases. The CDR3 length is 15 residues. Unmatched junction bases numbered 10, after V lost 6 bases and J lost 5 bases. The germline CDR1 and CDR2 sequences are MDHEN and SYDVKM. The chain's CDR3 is CASRRGGRDLETQYF. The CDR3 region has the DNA TGTGCCAGCAGACGGGGCGGGAGGGATTTGGAGACCCAGTACTTC.

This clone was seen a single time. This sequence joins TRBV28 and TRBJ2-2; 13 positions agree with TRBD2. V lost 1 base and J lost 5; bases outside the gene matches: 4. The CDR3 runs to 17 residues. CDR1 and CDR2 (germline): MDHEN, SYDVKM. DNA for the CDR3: TGTGCCAGCAGTTTATCCGGACTAGCGGGAGTAACCGGGGAGCTGTTTTTT. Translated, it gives CASSLSGLAGVTGELFF.

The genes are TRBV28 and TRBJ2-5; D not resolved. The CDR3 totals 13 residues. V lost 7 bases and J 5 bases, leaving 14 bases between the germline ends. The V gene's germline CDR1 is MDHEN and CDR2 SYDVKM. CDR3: CASTLGRSETQYF. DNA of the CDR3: TGTGCCAGCACTCTGGGTAGATCGGAGACCCAGTACTTC.

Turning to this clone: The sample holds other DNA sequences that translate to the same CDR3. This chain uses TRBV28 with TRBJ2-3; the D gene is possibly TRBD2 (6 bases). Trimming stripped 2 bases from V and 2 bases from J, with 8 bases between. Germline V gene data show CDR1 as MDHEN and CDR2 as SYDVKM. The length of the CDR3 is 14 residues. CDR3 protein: CASSLAGTTDTQYF. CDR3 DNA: TGTGCCAGCAGTTTAGCGGGAACCACAGATACGCAGTATTTT.

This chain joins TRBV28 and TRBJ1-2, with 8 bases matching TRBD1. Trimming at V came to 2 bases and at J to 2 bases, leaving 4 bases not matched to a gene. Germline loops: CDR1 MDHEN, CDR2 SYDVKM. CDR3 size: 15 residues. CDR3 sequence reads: CASSLPGQGNYGYTF. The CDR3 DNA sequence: TGTGCCAGCAGTTTACCCGGACAGGGAAACTATGGCTACACCTTC.

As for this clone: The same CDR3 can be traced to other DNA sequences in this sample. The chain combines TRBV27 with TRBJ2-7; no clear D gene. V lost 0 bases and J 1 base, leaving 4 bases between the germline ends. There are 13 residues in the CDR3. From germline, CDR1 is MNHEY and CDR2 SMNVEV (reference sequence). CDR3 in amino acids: CASSLSGSYEQYF. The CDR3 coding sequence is TGTGCCAGCAGTTTATCAGGGTCCTACGAGCAGTACTTC.